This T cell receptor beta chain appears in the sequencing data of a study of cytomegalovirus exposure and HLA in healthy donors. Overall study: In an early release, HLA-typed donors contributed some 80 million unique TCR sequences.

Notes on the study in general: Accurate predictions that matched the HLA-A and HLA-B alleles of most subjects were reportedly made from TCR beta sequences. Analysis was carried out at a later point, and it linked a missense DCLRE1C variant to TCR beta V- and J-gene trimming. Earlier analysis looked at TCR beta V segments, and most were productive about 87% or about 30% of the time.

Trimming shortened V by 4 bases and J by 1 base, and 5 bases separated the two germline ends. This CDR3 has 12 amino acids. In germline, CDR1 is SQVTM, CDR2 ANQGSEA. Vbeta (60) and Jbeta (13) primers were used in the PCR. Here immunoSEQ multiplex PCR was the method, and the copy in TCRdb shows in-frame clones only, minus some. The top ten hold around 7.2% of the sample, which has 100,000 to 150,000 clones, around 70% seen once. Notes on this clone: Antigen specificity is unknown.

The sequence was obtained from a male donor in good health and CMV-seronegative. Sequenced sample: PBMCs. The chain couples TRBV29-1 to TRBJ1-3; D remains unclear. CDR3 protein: CSVGASGNTIYF. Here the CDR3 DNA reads TGCAGCGTTGGGGCATCTGGAAACACCATATATTTT.